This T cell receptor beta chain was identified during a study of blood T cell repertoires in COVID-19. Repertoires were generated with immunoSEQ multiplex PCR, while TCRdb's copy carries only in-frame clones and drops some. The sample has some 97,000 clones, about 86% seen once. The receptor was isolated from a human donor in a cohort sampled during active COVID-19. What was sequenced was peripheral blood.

The CDR3 nucleotides are TGTGCCAGCAGCCGGGACACCCCGTACCACGAGCAGTACTTC. This translates into CASSRDTPYHEQYF. V usage is TRBV7-9 and J usage is TRBJ2-7, with D maybe TRBD1 (6 bases). The CDR3 length is 14 residues. Germline V gives CDR1 SEHNR, CDR2 FQNEAQ (reference sequence). Trimming took 5 bases from V and 5 from J, leaving 16 bases between them.